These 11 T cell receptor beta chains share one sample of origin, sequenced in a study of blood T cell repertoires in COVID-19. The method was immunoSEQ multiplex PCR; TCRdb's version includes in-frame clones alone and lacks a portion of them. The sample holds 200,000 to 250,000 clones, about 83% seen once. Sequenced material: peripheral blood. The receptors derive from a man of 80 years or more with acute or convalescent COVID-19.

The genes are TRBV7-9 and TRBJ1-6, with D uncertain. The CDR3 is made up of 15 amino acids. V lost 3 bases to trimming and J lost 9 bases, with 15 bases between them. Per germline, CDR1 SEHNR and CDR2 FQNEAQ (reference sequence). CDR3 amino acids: CASSFHDPGPSPLHF. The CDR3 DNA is TGTGCCAGCAGCTTCCATGACCCGGGTCCTTCACCCCTCCACTTT.

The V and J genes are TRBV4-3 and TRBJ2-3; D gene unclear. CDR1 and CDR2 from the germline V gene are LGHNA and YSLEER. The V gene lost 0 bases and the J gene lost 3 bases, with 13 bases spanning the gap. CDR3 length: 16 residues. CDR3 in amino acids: CASSQDWAASTDTQYF. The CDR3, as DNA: TGCGCCAGCAGCCAAGATTGGGCAGCTTCAACAGATACGCAGTATTTT.

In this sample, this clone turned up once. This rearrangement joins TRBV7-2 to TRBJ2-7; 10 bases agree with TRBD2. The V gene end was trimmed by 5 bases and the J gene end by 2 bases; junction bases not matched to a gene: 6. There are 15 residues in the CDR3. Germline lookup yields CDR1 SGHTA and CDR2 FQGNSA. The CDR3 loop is CASSQGGTSAYEQYF. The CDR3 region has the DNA TGTGCCAGCAGCCAAGGGGGGACTAGCGCCTACGAGCAGTACTTC. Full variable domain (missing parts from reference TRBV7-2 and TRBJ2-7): GAGVSQSPSNKVTEKGKDVELRCDPISGHTALYWYRQSLGQGLEFLIYFQGNSAPDKSGLPSDRFSAERTGGSVSTLTIQRTQQEDSAVYLCASSQGGTSAYEQYFGPGTRLTVT.

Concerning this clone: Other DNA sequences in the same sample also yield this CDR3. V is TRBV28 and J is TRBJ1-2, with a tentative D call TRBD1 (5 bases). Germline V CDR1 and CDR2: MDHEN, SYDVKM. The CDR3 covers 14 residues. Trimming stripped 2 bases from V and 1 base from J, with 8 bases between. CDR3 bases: TGTGCCAGCAGTTTAAGCAGGGTTAACTATGGCTACACCTTC. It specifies CASSLSRVNYGYTF.

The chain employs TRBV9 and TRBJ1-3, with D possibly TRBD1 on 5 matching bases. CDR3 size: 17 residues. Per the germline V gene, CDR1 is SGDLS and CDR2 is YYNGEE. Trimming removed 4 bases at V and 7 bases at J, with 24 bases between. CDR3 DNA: TGTGCCAGCAGCCCCAAATATTTGGGCAGGGAGGCGAACACCATATATTTT. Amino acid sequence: CASSPKYLGREANTIYF.

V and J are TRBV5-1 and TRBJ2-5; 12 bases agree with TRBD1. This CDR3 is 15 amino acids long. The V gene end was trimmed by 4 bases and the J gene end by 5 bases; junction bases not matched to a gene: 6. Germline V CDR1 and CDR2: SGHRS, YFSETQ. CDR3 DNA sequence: TGCGCCAGCAGCCAGGGACAGGGGGCTTGGGAGACCCAGTACTTC. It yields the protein CASSQGQGAWETQYF.

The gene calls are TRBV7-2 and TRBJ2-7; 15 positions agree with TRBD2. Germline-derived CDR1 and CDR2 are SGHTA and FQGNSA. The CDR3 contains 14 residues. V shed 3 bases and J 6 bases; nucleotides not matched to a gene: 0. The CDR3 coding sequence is TGTGCCAGCAGCTTGGGACTAGCGGGAGGCGAGCAGTACTTC. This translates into CASSLGLAGGEQYF.

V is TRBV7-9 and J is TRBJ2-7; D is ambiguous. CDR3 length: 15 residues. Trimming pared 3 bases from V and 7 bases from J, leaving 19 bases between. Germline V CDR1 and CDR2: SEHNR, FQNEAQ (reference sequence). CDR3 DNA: TGTGCCAGCAGCTTCTATCGACGCGACGACGGGGAGCAGTACTTC. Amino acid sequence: CASSFYRRDDGEQYF.

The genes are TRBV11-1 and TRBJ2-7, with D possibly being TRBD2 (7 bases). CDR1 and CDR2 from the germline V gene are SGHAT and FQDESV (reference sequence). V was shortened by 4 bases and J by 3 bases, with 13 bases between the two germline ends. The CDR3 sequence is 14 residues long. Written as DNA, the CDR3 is TGTGCCAGCAGCTCGGGGGGCAGATTCTACGAGCAGTACTTC. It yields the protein CASSSGGRFYEQYF.

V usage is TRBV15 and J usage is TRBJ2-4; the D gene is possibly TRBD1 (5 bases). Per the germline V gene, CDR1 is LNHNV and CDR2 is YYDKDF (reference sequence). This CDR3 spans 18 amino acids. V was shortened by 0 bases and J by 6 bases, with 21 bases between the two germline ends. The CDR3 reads CATSRDLDPLSQGNIQYF. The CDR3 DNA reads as TGTGCCACCAGCAGAGATCTAGACCCGCTTAGCCAGGGAAACATTCAGTACTTC. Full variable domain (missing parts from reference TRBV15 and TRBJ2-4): DAMVIQNPRYQVTQFGKPVTLSCSQTLNHNVMYWYQQKSSQAPKLLFHYYDKDFNNEADTPDNFQSRRPNTSFCFLDIRSPGLGDTAMYLCATSRDLDPLSQGNIQYFGAGTRLSVL.

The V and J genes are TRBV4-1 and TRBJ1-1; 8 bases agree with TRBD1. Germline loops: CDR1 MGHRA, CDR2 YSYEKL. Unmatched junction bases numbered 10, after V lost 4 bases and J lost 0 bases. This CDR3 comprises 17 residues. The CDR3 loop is CASSPPQGDTLNTEAFF. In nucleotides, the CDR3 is TGCGCCAGCAGCCCCCCACAGGGGGACACCTTGAACACTGAAGCTTTCTTT.